This T cell receptor (beta chain) was identified during a study of shared clonotypes between healthy human individuals. Study summary: Each donor contributed plates that comprised three CD4 naive, three CD4 memory, two CD8 naive and one CD8 memory.

Researchers partitioned CD4+ cells into CD45RA+ naive and CD45RA-negative memory subsets. V was pared by 0 bases and J by 1 base, with 7 bases between. Germline CDR1 and CDR2: MNHEY and SMNVEV (reference sequence). This CDR3 region has 15 residues. Execution of the assay was at deep level. Methods used by the authors: Junction-only sequences without quality scores came from ImmunoSEQ, so filtering differed. Sequenced by immunoSEQ multiplex PCR; TCRdb stores in-frame clones only, minus some. The DNA gave D and trimming, while V, J and clone size come from that table. The sample consists of over 850,000 clones, approximately 80% of them appearing once.

The sequencing input was memory CD4+ T cells from PBMCs. Subset meaning: CD45RA-negative fraction. The chain has TRBV27 and TRBJ2-1, with D perhaps matching TRBD1 or TRBD2 (5 bases each). The clonotype originates from a man between 18 and 29 years old in good health. Some clones in this sample may be carry-over from other donors' samples. This CDR3 is CASSLSGPSYNEQFF. In DNA form, the CDR3 reads TGTGCCAGCAGTTTATCGGGACCGTCCTACAATGAGCAGTTCTTC.